One and the same sample provided the 15 T cell receptor beta chains below, sequenced in a study of T cell responses to AZD1222 COVID-19 vaccine. The data were produced by immunoSEQ multiplex PCR, yet TCRdb's version contains in-frame clones alone and is incomplete. The table has roughly 140,000 clones, 85% to 90% seen once. Sequences were derived from peripheral blood, sampled on day 0 of AZD1222 vaccination. The receptor set was obtained from an adult in good health.

The chain combines TRBV27 with TRBJ2-3; TRBD2 agrees at 7 bases. Trimming took 7 bases from V and 1 from J; bases not matched to a gene: 17. Per the germline V gene, CDR1 is MNHEY and CDR2 is SMNVEV (reference sequence). The CDR3 length is 18 residues. CDR3 sequence (DNA): TGTGCCAGCACCCTAGGAATGTGGGGGGGTTCCCGCACAGATACGCAGTATTTT. Translated: CASTLGMWGGSRTDTQYF.

The chain has TRBV28 and TRBJ1-1, with 9 bases aligning to TRBD1. The CDR3 runs 16 residues. J gave up 5 bases and V 5 bases, and 12 bases lay outside the gene matches. Per germline, CDR1 MDHEN and CDR2 SYDVKM. Here the CDR3 DNA reads TGTGCCAGCAGTCCAATTTGGACAGGGGCGGGTACTGAAGCTTTCTTT. Protein product: CASSPIWTGAGTEAFF.

This chain joins TRBV5-1 and TRBJ1-1; 10 bases map to TRBD1. There are 15 residues in the CDR3. V gave up 4 bases and J gave up 6 bases; unmatched junction bases: 9. Germline V gives CDR1 SGHRS, CDR2 YFSETQ. CDR3 nucleotide sequence: TGCGCCAGCAGCGCAGACTTAGGACAGGGGGCTGAAGCTTTCTTT. Amino acids: CASSADLGQGAEAFF.

This chain uses TRBV9 with TRBJ2-2; D remains unclear. The CDR3 spans 17 residues. V was trimmed by 8 bases and J by 1 base, leaving 21 bases between them. Germline-derived CDR1 and CDR2 are SGDLS and YYNGEE. CDR3 sequence: CASTTRAGKMNTGELFF. CDR3 DNA: TGTGCCAGTACGACCCGGGCAGGAAAGATGAACACCGGGGAGCTGTTTTTT.

The genes are TRBV19 and TRBJ1-4, with a weak D call TRBD1 (5 bases). V lost 8 bases, J lost 8 bases, and 15 bases lay in between. Germline V gene lookup returns CDR1 LNHDA and CDR2 SQIVND (reference sequence). The length of the CDR3 is 13 residues. The CDR3 DNA reads as TGTGCCAGTCGCTCCCCCAGGGACGAAAAACTGTTTTTT. Its translation: CASRSPRDEKLFF.

This chain joins TRBV7-9 and TRBJ1-2; D is perhaps TRBD1 (5 bases). The CDR3 covers 13 residues. Germline CDR1 is SEHNR and CDR2 is FQNEAQ (reference sequence). V was shortened by 3 bases and J by 6 bases, with 11 bases between the two germline ends. The CDR3 loop reads CASSFRAEDGYTF. The CDR3 bases are TGTGCCAGCAGCTTCAGGGCGGAGGATGGCTACACCTTC.

This clone appeared a single time. The gene calls are TRBV6-5 and TRBJ2-1, with 13 bases that match TRBD2. The CDR3 is made up of 13 amino acids. V trimming: 4 bases; J trimming: 10 bases; junction bases outside the gene matches: 1. The germline gives CDR1 MNHEY, CDR2 SVGAGI. CDR3: CASSLGLAGEQFF. CDR3 DNA sequence: TGTGCCAGCAGTTTGGGACTAGCGGGGGAGCAGTTCTTC.

This chain uses TRBV18 with TRBJ2-7, with 7 bases lining up with TRBD1. The CDR3 contains 15 residues. In germline, CDR1 is KGHSH, CDR2 LQKENI. With V trimmed by 3 bases and J by 5 bases, 10 bases remained unmatched. The chain's CDR3 is CASSPATGRVNEQYF. In DNA, the CDR3 is TGTGCCAGCTCACCTGCGACAGGGCGGGTAAACGAGCAGTACTTC.

The chain is built from TRBV20-1 and TRBJ1-2; no clear D. Germline CDR1 reads DFQATT; CDR2 reads SNEGSKA (reference sequence). The CDR3 runs to 10 residues. CDR3 sequence reads: CRVANYGYTF. CDR3 nucleotide sequence: TGCAGAGTAGCTAACTATGGCTACACCTTC.

The rearrangement uses TRBV5-1 and TRBJ2-7; D unclear. Trimming took off 5 bases at V and 5 bases at J, with 8 bases between the two ends. The CDR3 runs 11 residues. Germline lookup yields CDR1 SGHRS and CDR2 YFSETQ. The CDR3 protein is CASRSLDEQYF. DNA for the CDR3: TGCGCCAGCAGGTCCCTCGACGAGCAGTACTTC.

The genes are TRBV18 and TRBJ1-1; perhaps TRBD1 as D (5 bases). CDR1 is KGHSH, CDR2 LQKENI, per germline. CDR3 size: 15 residues. V lost 1 base and J lost 1, with 10 bases in between. In nucleotides, the CDR3 is TGTGCCAGCTCACCACGGATTGGACAGAACACTGAAGCTTTCTTT. Translated: CASSPRIGQNTEAFF.

The V and J genes are TRBV5-4 and TRBJ1-1; 7 positions match TRBD1. From germline, CDR1 is SGHNT and CDR2 YYREEE (reference sequence). Trimming took 2 bases from V and 2 from J; bases not matched to a gene: 3. The CDR3 contains 14 residues. The CDR3 region is CASSFRQGNTEAFF. The CDR3 DNA reads as TGTGCCAGCAGCTTCCGACAGGGAAACACTGAAGCTTTCTTT.

This chain connects TRBV18 to TRBJ1-3; D is possibly TRBD1 (5 bases). CDR1 is KGHSH, CDR2 LQKENI, per germline. This CDR3 contains 15 residues. Trimming took off 2 bases at V and 2 bases at J, with 10 bases between the two ends. CDR3 coding DNA: TGTGCCAGCTCACCAGTGTCAGGGACTGGAAACACCATATATTTT. Encoded protein: CASSPVSGTGNTIYF.

The chain has TRBV4-2 and TRBJ2-5; weak D call: TRBD1 (6 bases). V lost 1 base to trimming and J lost 4 bases, with 13 bases between them. The germline CDR1 and CDR2 sequences are LGHNA and YNFKEQ. CDR3 length: 15 amino acids. This chain's CDR3 is CASSQGQAGGETQYF. CDR3 nucleotides: TGTGCCAGCAGCCAAGGACAGGCTGGGGGAGAGACCCAGTACTTC.

This chain connects TRBV6-6 to TRBJ2-1; D possibly matches TRBD1 or TRBD2 (5 bases each). V was shortened by 6 bases and J by 8 bases, with 20 bases between the two germline ends. The germline V gene encodes CDR1 MNHNY and CDR2 SVGAGI (reference sequence). This CDR3 has 15 residues. CDR3 bases: TGTGCCAGCAGGCCCCTCGGGGCTAGTTTCCATGAGCAGTTCTTC. Translating it yields CASRPLGASFHEQFF.